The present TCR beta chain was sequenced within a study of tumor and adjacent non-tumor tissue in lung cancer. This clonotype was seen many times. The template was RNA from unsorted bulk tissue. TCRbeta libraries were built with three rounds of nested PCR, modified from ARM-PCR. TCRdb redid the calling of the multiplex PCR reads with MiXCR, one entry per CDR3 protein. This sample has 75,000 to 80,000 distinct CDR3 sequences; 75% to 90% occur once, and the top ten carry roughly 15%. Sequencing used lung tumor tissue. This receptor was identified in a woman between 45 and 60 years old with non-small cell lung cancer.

The CDR3 DNA reads TGTGCCAGCAGTCTAATAGGGGGGGCTGCCAATCAGCCCCAGCATTTT. It codes for CASSLIGGAANQPQHF. This chain links TRBV28 with TRBJ1-5; weak D call: TRBD1 (6 bases). V lost 5 bases and J 3 bases, leaving 17 bases between the germline ends. The CDR3 totals 16 residues. Germline loops: CDR1 MDHEN, CDR2 SYDVKM.